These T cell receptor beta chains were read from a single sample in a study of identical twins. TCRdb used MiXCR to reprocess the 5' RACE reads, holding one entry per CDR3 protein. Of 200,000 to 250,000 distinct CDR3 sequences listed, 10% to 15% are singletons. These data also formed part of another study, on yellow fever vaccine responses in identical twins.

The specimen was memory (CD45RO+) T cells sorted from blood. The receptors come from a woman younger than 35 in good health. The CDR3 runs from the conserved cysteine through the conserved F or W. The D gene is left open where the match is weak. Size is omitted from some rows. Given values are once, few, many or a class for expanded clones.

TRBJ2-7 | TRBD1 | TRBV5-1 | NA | TGCGCCAGCAGATCCGACAGGGACCCCTACGAGCAGTACTTC | CASRSDRDPYEQYF
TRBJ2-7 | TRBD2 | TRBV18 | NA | TGTGCCAGCTCCGCCTTAGGGACTAGTTACGAGCAGTACTTC | CASSALGTSYEQYF
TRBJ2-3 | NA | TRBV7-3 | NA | TGTGCCAGTTCCCCGGCCCCTAGCACAGATACGCAGTATTTT | CASSPAPSTDTQYF
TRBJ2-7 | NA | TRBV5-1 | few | TGCGCCAGCAGCCGCTTACCGGGGGCAATTAGGGAGCAGTACTTC | CASSRLPGAIREQYF
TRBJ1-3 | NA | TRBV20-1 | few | TGCAGTGCTAGCGCGTGGATCTCTGGAAACACCATATATTTT | CSASAWISGNTIYF
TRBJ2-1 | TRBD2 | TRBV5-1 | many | TGCGCCAGCAGCTTGGGGCGGGAGTCCTCTGAGCAGTTCTTC | CASSLGRESSEQFF
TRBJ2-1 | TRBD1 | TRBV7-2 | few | TGTGCCAGCAGCCCGACAGGGTTCTCCTACAATGAGCAGTTCTTC | CASSPTGFSYNEQFF
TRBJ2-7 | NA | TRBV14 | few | TGTGCCAGCAGCCAAGATCTTCACAGCCCCCCGTTCTTC | CASSQDLHSPPFF
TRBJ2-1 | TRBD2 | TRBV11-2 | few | TGTGCCAGCAGCCCGTTGACTAGCGGGTTCAACAATGAGCAGTTCTTC | CASSPLTSGFNNEQFF
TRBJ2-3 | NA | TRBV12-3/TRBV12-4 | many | TGTGCCAGCAGTTTCGGCGGGAAAGGGCCTACGCAGTATTTT | CASSFGGKGPTQYF
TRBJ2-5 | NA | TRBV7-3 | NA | TGTGCCAGCAGCTTAACTCGGGCAGGGTTCGAGACCCAGTACTTC | CASSLTRAGFETQYF
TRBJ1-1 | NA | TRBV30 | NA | TGTGCCTGGAGTGTCGACACCCCCGGTGGGCGAGCTTTCTTT | CAWSVDTPGGRAFF
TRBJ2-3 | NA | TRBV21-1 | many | TGTGCCAGCAGCGAGCGAGCGGGAGAGGGCACAGATACGCAGTATTTT | CASSERAGEGTDTQYF
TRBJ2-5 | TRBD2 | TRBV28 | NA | TGTGCCAGCAGTCCCCTAGCGGGAGGGGGCGGGGCCCAGTACTTC | CASSPLAGGGGAQYF
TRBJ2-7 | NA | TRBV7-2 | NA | TGTGCCAGCAGCTCCTTCACCGAGCAGTACTTC | CASSSFTEQYF
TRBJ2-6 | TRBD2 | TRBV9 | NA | TGTGCCAGCAGCGTCGGGTTAGCGGGCCCCGGCTCTGGGGCCAACGTCCTGACTTTC | CASSVGLAGPGSGANVLTF
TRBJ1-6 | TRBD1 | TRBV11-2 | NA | TGTGCCAGCAGCCTGACAGGGAGTAATTCACCCCTCCACTTT | CASSLTGSNSPLHF
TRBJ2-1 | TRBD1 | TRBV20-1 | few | TGCAGCCCTAGAGCCGGGGACAGGGGGCGGCAGGAGCAGTTCTTC | CSPRAGDRGRQEQFF
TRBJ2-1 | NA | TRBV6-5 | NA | TGTGCCAGCAGTTACGGGAATGAGCAGTTCTTC | CASSYGNEQFF
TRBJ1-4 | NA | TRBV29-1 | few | TGCAGCGTTGTCGTGGGCTATAATGAAAAACTGTTTTTT | CSVVVGYNEKLFF
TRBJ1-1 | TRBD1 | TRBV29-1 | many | TGCAGCGCTGGGACAGGGGGCTCCCGCACTGAAGCTTTCTTT | CSAGTGGSRTEAFF
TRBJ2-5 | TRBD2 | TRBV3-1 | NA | TGTGCCAGCGATAGCGGGGAAGAGACCCAGTACTTC | CASDSGEETQYF
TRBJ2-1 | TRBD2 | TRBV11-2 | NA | TGTGCCAGCAGCTTAATAGATAGCGGGGGGAATGAGCAGTTCTTC | CASSLIDSGGNEQFF
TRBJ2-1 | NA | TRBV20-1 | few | TGCAGTGCTATGGACCTAAGTTCAGAGCAGTTCTTC | CSAMDLSSEQFF
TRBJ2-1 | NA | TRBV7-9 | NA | TGTGCCAGCAGCTTGGGGATTGACAATGAGCAGTTCTTC | CASSLGIDNEQFF
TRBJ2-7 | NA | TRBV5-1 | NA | TGCGCCAGCAGCCCTCAAGGGTTCGGGGCAGACGAGCAGTACTTC | CASSPQGFGADEQYF
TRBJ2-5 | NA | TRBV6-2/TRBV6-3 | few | TGTGCCAGCAGTAAACTTGGGACCCAGTACTTC | CASSKLGTQYF
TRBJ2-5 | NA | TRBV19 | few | TGTGCCAGTAGTATAGGGAGACACCAAGAGACCCAGTACTTC | CASSIGRHQETQYF
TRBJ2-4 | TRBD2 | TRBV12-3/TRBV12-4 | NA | TGTGCCAGCAGTGGACTAGGACGGAACATTCAGTACTTC | CASSGLGRNIQYF
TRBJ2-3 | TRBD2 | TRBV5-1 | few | TGCGCCAGCAGCGGAGGACTAGCCCAATCTACAGATACGCAGTATTTT | CASSGGLAQSTDTQYF
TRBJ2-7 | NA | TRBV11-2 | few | TGTGCCAGCAGCACCGTTAGCGGCTACGAGCAGTACTTC | CASSTVSGYEQYF
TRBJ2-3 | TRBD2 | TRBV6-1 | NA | TGTGCCAGCAGTCCTCCAAGCGGGAGGGAAGACACAGATACGCAGTATTTT | CASSPPSGREDTDTQYF